What follows is one T cell receptor (beta chain) and its context. The antigen is unknown. Each CDR3 protein is one row after TCRdb ran MiXCR on the 5' RACE reads. Of almost 350,000 distinct CDR3 sequences in the sample, 20% to 25% were seen once. The CDR3 contains 17 residues. Germline values: CDR1 SGHRS, CDR2 YFSETQ. V was pared by 4 bases and J by 2 bases, with 12 bases of the junction left unmatched. The sample comes from a study of T-cell memory formation after mild COVID-19. Study-level findings and limits: Researchers could not confirm that second-wave clones peaking on day 37 targeted SARS-CoV-2. Day 15 to 85 contracting clones showed balanced CD4/CD8; day 15 to 37 expanders favored CD4+.

This sequence joins TRBV5-1 and TRBJ2-5; TRBD2 aligns across 9 bases. Sequencing input: PBMCs or a T cell subset sorted from them (not recorded which). The TCR sequence derives from a man aged 18-30 years who had mild COVID-19 (a few samples of this study predate the infection). Cell type and time point are not known. CDR3 residues: CASSPEGSGGWQETQYF. The CDR3 nucleotides are TGCGCCAGCAGCCCCGAGGGTAGCGGGGGTTGGCAAGAGACCCAGTACTTC. The entire variable domain, with the rest obtained from reference TRBV5-1 and TRBJ2-5, is as follows: KAGVTQTPRYLIKTRGQQVTLSCSPISGHRSVSWYQQTPGQGLQFLFEYFSETQRNKGNFPGRFSGRQFSNSRSEMNVSTLELGDSALYLCASSPEGSGGWQETQYFGPGTRLLVL.